This section outlines one T cell receptor (beta chain) sequence together with its context. Method: immunoSEQ multiplex PCR; TCRdb's copy keeps in-frame clones and lacks some. The data hold over 300,000 clones, with 70% to 90% observed a single time. These data are taken from a study of blood T cell repertoires in COVID-19. The specimen was PBMCs or T cells enriched from blood (not recorded which). This sequence was found in a woman under 40 with acute COVID-19.

The CDR3 loop is CASSPLSTGEHVGNTIYF. CDR3 bases: TGTGCCAGCTCACCGCTGTCAACTGGGGAGCACGTTGGAAACACCATATATTTT. This chain links TRBV18 with TRBJ1-3, with D hard to call. Germline CDR1 is KGHSH and CDR2 is LQKENI. This CDR3 has 18 residues. Trimming took off 3 bases at V and 3 bases at J, with 21 bases between the two ends.